The clone carrying this T cell receptor beta chain showed up just a few times. Its antigen is as yet unknown. Barcoded TCR alpha and TCR beta cDNA libraries with UMIs came from 5'RACE using constant-segment primers. From the 5' RACE reads, TCRdb called clonotypes with MiXCR, one entry per CDR3 protein. The data hold around 300,000 distinct CDR3 sequences, with roughly an eighth observed a single time. This sample was included in a study of T-cell memory formation after mild COVID-19. Across the whole study: Largely, the TCR clusters proved donor specific. The study, taken as a whole, reports: Whether second-wave clones peaking at day 37 were SARS-CoV-2 specific went unconfirmed. Contracting CD4+ clones were located mainly in CM and EM, and CD8+ clones in EMRA.

V shed 0 bases and J shed 3 bases, with 10 bases lying between them. The CDR3 is 15 amino acids. Germline lookup yields CDR1 SGHRS and CDR2 YFSETQ. The TCR originated in a man between 18 and 35 years old who had mild COVID-19 (a few samples of this study predate the infection). Cell type and time point are not known. The chain recombines TRBV5-1 with TRBJ2-1; possible D gene TRBD1, 6 bases. The specimen was PBMCs or a T cell subset sorted from them (not recorded which). CDR3 DNA sequence: TGCGCCAGCAGCTTGGAACCAGGGGTCTACAATGAGCAGTTCTTC. Protein product: CASSLEPGVYNEQFF.